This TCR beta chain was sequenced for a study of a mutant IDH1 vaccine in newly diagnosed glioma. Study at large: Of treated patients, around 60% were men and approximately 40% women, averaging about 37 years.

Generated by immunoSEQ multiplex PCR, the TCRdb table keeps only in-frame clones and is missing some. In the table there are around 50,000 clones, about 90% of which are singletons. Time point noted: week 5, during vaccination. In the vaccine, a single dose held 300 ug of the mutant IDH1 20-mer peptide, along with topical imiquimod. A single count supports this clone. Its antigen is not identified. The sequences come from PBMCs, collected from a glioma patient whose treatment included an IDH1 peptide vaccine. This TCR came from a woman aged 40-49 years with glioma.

The CDR3 loop reads CASSLGITGELFF. CDR3 bases: TGTGCCAGCAGCTTAGGTATCACCGGGGAGCTGTTTTTT. V usage is TRBV11-3 and J usage is TRBJ2-2; D is ambiguous. Germline lookup yields CDR1 SGHNT and CDR2 YENEEA. The CDR3 is 13 amino acids. V was clipped by 1 base and J by 4 bases, with 4 bases between them. The full variable domain, its missing parts supplied by reference TRBV11-3 and TRBJ2-2, is EAGVVQSPRYKIIEKKQPVAFWCNPISGHNTLYWYLQNLGQGPELLIRYENEEAVDDSQLPKDRFSAERLKGVDSTLKIQPAELGDSAVYLCASSLGITGELFFGEGSRLTVL.